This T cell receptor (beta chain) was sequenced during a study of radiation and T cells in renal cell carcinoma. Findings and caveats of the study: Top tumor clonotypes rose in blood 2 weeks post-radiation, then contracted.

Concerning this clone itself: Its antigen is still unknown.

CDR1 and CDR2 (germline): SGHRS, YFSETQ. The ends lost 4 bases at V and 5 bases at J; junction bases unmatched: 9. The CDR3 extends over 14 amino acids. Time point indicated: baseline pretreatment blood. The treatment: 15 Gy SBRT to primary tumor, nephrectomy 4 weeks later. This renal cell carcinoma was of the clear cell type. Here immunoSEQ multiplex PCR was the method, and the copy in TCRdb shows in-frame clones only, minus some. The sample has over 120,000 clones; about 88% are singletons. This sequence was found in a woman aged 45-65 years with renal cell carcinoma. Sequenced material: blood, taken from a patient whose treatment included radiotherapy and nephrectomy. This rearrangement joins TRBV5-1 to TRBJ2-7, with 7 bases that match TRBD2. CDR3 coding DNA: TGCGCCAGCAGCCACACGACTAGCTCGGACGAGCAGTACTTC. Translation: CASSHTTSSDEQYF. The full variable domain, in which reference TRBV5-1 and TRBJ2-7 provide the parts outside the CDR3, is KAGVTQTPRYLIKTRGQQVTLSCSPISGHRSVSWYQQTPGQGLQFLFEYFSETQRNKGNFPGRFSGRQFSNSRSEMNVSTLELGDSALYLCASSHTTSSDEQYFGPGTRLTVT.